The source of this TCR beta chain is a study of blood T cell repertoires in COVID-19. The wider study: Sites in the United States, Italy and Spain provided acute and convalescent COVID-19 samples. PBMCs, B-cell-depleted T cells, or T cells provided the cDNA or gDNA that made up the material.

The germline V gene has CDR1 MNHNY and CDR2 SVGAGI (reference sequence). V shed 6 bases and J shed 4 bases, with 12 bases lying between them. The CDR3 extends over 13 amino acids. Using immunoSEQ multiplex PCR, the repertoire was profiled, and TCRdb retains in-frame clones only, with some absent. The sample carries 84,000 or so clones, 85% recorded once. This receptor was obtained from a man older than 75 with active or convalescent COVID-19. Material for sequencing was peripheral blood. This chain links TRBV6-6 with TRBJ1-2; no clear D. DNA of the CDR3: TGTGCCAGCAGGAGGGAACCAACCTATGGCTACACCTTC. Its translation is CASRREPTYGYTF.